The 18 T cell receptor beta chains reported below all come from one sample, sequenced in a study of response to subunit inactivated influenza vaccine. From the RT-PCR reads, TCRdb called clonotypes with MiXCR, one entry per CDR3 protein. This table has 650,000 to 850,000 distinct CDR3 sequences, 14% appearing once. The sequenced sample was PBMCs from blood, obtained around 15 days before vaccination. These receptors were collected from a man in his forties or fifties who received an inactivated influenza vaccine.

This chain uses TRBV5-5 with TRBJ2-7; 9 nucleotides line up with TRBD1. The CDR3 runs 15 residues. Germline V gene data show CDR1 as SGHKS and CDR2 as YYEKEE (reference sequence). Trimming removed 2 bases from V and 5 bases from J; junction bases left unmatched: 8. The CDR3 reads CASSFGTGPLNEQYF. CDR3 DNA sequence: TGTGCCAGCAGCTTCGGGACAGGGCCTCTCAACGAGCAGTACTTC.

This chain uses TRBV11-2 with TRBJ2-3; D is ambiguous. V shed 4 bases and J shed 0 bases, with 14 bases lying between them. There are 16 residues in the CDR3. Germline assignment: CDR1 SGHAT and CDR2 FQNNGV. The CDR3 region is CASSSMVGKSTDTQYF. As DNA, the CDR3 is TGTGCCAGCAGCTCGATGGTGGGGAAAAGCACAGATACGCAGTATTTT.

This clonotype has only a few counts. The chain is built from TRBV12-3 or TRBV12-4 and TRBJ2-1; either TRBD1 or TRBD2 may fit D (5 bases each). Deletions cut 2 bases from V and 3 bases from J, with 14 bases between. The CDR3 covers 16 residues. The CDR3 spells CASSLMGDPLYNEQFF. The CDR3 DNA reads TGTGCCAGCAGTTTAATGGGGGACCCCCTCTACAATGAGCAGTTCTTC.

J is TRBJ2-1 and V is TRBV20-1, with no clear D. Germline V lookup: CDR1 DFQATT, CDR2 SNEGSKA (reference sequence). The CDR3 has 12 amino acids. Between the trimmed V and J ends, which lost 6 bases and 8 bases, there was a span of 14 bases. In DNA, the CDR3 is TGCAGTGCCCTTGAACTTCGAGATGAGCAGTTCTTC. It encodes CSALELRDEQFF.

This clonotype has a count of ten or more. The V gene is TRBV5-1, the J gene TRBJ2-3; no reliable D call. V was trimmed by 4 bases and J by 2 bases, leaving 8 bases between them. CDR3 length: 13 residues. Germline CDR1 and CDR2: SGHRS and YFSETQ. In DNA form, the CDR3 reads TGCGCCAGCAGCCAAAATCCCACAGATACGCAGTATTTT. Its protein product is CASSQNPTDTQYF.

The chain carries TRBV5-4 and TRBJ2-1; perhaps D is TRBD1 or TRBD2 (6 bases each). The CDR3 contains 13 residues. The V gene's germline CDR1 is SGHNT and CDR2 YYREEE (reference sequence). CDR3 DNA sequence: TGTGTCACCGGGGGCGATATGGACAATGAGCAGTTCTTC. Protein: CVTGGDMDNEQFF. Combining the CDR3 with reference TRBV5-4 and TRBJ2-1 gives the whole variable domain ETGVTQSPTHLIKTRGQQVTLRCSSQSGHNTVSWYQQALGQGPQFIFQYYREEENGRGNFPPRFSGLQFPNYSSELNVNALELDDSALYLCVTGGDMDNEQFFGPGTRLTVL.

This clonotype showed up just a few times. V and J are TRBV20-1 and TRBJ1-5, with 8 bases identical to TRBD1. The V gene's germline CDR1 is DFQATT and CDR2 SNEGSKA (reference sequence). The CDR3 runs to 14 residues. V dropped 0 bases and J dropped 6; count of bases not matched to a gene: 4. CDR3 loop: CSAREIQGVQPQHF. CDR3 nucleotides: TGCAGTGCTAGAGAGATACAGGGGGTTCAGCCCCAGCATTTT.

This clonotype was seen more than once but under ten times. The chain combines TRBV10-3 with TRBJ2-2; D possibly corresponds to TRBD2 (6 bases). Between the trimmed V and J ends, which lost 6 bases and 0 bases, there was a span of 8 bases. The CDR3 is made up of 14 amino acids. Per germline, CDR1 ENHRY and CDR2 SYGVKD. CDR3 sequence reads: CAIRRGTNTGELFF. In DNA form, the CDR3 reads TGTGCCATCAGACGGGGGACGAACACCGGGGAGCTGTTTTTT.

J is TRBJ2-7 and V is TRBV6-2 or TRBV6-3; either TRBD1 or TRBD2 may supply D (5 bases each). V lost 2 bases to trimming and J lost 6 bases, with 17 bases between them. Per germline, CDR1 MNHEY and CDR2 SVGEGT. This CDR3 is built from 15 residues. This CDR3 reads CASSYRSGRLGEQYF. As DNA, the CDR3 is TGTGCCAGCAGTTACCGGTCAGGGAGATTGGGCGAGCAGTACTTC.

This clonotype was seen ten or more times. The chain couples TRBV30 to TRBJ1-2, with a tentative D call TRBD1 (5 bases). With 4 bases removed from V and 8 bases from J, the gap between germline ends came to 17 bases. The CDR3 loop spans 13 amino acids. Germline V gives CDR1 GTSNPN, CDR2 SVGIG (reference sequence). Written as DNA, the CDR3 is TGTGCCTGGATACGCCCGGGGGGGAGAGGCTACACCTTC. Its translation: CAWIRPGGRGYTF.

This clonotype was seen a few times. This chain connects TRBV11-2 to TRBJ2-5, with D perhaps TRBD2 (6 bases). The CDR3 has 15 residues. Trimming removed 1 base from V and 5 bases from J, with 14 bases in between. Per the germline V gene, CDR1 is SGHAT and CDR2 is FQNNGV. Written as DNA, the CDR3 is TGTGCCAGCAGCTTAGTTGGCGGGGAGGCGGAGACCCAGTACTTC. It specifies CASSLVGGEAETQYF.

This sequence joins TRBV15 and TRBJ2-7; D gene ambiguous. V dropped 0 bases and J dropped 5 bases, with 11 bases sitting between them. The CDR3 consists of 14 residues. Germline loops: CDR1 LNHNV, CDR2 YYDKDF (reference sequence). Here the CDR3 reads CATSRDQGTNEQYF. DNA for the CDR3: TGTGCCACCAGCAGAGACCAAGGAACCAACGAGCAGTACTTC.

This clonotype was seen a few times. The chain combines TRBV7-3 with TRBJ2-1, with 8 bases matching TRBD2. The CDR3 runs to 16 residues. J lost 7 bases, V lost 1 base, and 9 bases had no gene match. Germline CDR1 is SGHTA and CDR2 is FQGTGA. CDR3 residues: CASSLNGRALGNEQFF. DNA of the CDR3: TGTGCCAGCAGCTTAAACGGGAGGGCCTTAGGAAATGAGCAGTTCTTC. The full variable domain, with the rest looked up from reference TRBV7-3 and TRBJ2-1, is GAGVSQTPSNKVTEKGKYVELRCDPISGHTALYWYRQSLGQGPEFLIYFQGTGAADDSGLPNDRFFAVRPEGSVSTLKIQRTERGDSAVYLCASSLNGRALGNEQFFGPGTRLTVL.

In its sample, this clonotype was seen many times. An end of the junction does not agree with germline; a read error may underlie this. CDR3 in DNA: TGCGCCAGCAGCTTGGGTATGAGCACAGATGCGCAGTATTTT. The encoded protein is CASSLGMSTDAQYF. The genes are TRBV5-1 and TRBJ2-3; D not certain. The CDR3 length is 14 residues. Germline V lookup: CDR1 SGHRS, CDR2 YFSETQ. Complete variable domain (other parts from reference TRBV5-1 and TRBJ2-3): KAGVTQTPRYLIKTRGQQVTLSCSPISGHRSVSWYQQTPGQGLQFLFEYFSETQRNKGNFPGRFSGRQFSNSRSEMNVSTLELGDSALYLCASSLGMSTDAQYFGPGTRLTVL.

This clonotype was seen more than once but under ten times. The genes are TRBV7-9 and TRBJ2-1; maybe TRBD2 (5 bases). This CDR3 comprises 16 residues. Between the trimmed V and J ends, which lost 5 bases and 2 bases, there was a span of 16 bases. Germline CDR1 and CDR2: SEHNR and FQNEAQ (reference sequence). The CDR3 here is CASSPSSAGPYNEQFF. As DNA, the CDR3 is TGTGCCAGCAGCCCTAGTAGCGCAGGACCCTACAATGAGCAGTTCTTC.

This clonotype was detected only a few times. CDR3 sequence reads: CASSSGPTGNTEAFF. In DNA, the CDR3 is TGTGCCAGCAGCTCGGGCCCTACAGGGAACACTGAAGCTTTCTTT. This sequence joins TRBV7-9 and TRBJ1-1; maybe TRBD1 (5 bases). Germline V CDR1 and CDR2: SEHNR, FQNEAQ (reference sequence). The V end lost 4 bases, the J end lost 1 base, and 13 bases lay between the germline ends. The CDR3 is 15 residues long.

This chain links TRBV4-2 with TRBJ1-3, with 9 bases fitting TRBD1. The CDR3 is 17 amino acids. Germline V gene sequence: CDR1 LGHNA, CDR2 YNFKEQ. J was trimmed by 0 bases and V by 4 bases; bases with no gene match: 7. The CDR3 DNA reads as TGTGCCAGCAGCCTGGGACAGGGACTAATCTCTGGAAACACCATATATTTT. Encoded protein: CASSLGQGLISGNTIYF.

The J gene is TRBJ2-7, the V gene TRBV5-1, with D perhaps matching TRBD1 or TRBD2 (5 bases each). The CDR3 spans 15 residues. The germline V gene encodes CDR1 SGHRS and CDR2 YFSETQ. Trimming left V 3 bases short and J 7 bases short, with 20 bases between. The CDR3 region has the DNA TGCGCCAGCAGCTCTGGCAGGGACCTACGTTGGGAGCAGTACTTC. Protein product: CASSSGRDLRWEQYF.